This T cell receptor (beta chain) is from a study of blood T cell repertoires in COVID-19. There are 13 residues in the CDR3. V shed 0 bases and J shed 5 bases, with 5 bases lying between them. Germline CDR1 reads SGHDN; CDR2 reads FVKESK. Original analysis: Amplifying reference gene primers gave estimates of nucleated cell counts. Sequencing was performed with immunoSEQ multiplex PCR; in TCRdb, only in-frame clones are kept and a portion is missing. V and J calls plus clone size are reproduced from that table; the DNA served to infer D and trimming. The table records 200,000 to 300,000 clones, roughly 86% of them present only once.

The source is a woman aged 45 to 65 with acute or convalescent COVID-19. The specimen was peripheral blood. The V and J genes are TRBV14 and TRBJ1-5; D not certain. The CDR3 bases are TGTGCCAGCAGCCAAGATTTCGATCAGCCCCAGCATTTT. Residues: CASSQDFDQPQHF.